The 2 T cell receptor beta chains below were found in one sample sequenced in a study of T-cell memory formation after mild COVID-19. TCRdb used MiXCR to reprocess the 5' RACE reads, holding one entry per CDR3 protein. The table has about 350,000 distinct CDR3 sequences, about an eighth seen once. The sample taken for sequencing was PBMCs or a T cell subset sorted from them (not recorded which). The receptor set was obtained from a man younger than 30 who had mild COVID-19 (a few samples of this study predate the infection). Cell type and time point are not known.

This clonotype has only a few counts. The chain links TRBV12-3 or TRBV12-4 to TRBJ2-7, with TRBD1 matching over 10 bases. There are 14 residues in the CDR3. V shed 5 bases, J shed 3 bases, and the junction held 4 bases outside the gene matches. The CDR3 here is CASSAGDRGYEQYF. CDR3 nucleotides: TGTGCCAGCAGTGCCGGGGACAGGGGCTACGAGCAGTACTTC.

This clonotype was seen more than once but under ten times. This chain joins TRBV3-1 and TRBJ1-5; D is possibly TRBD1 (5 bases). The length of the CDR3 is 15 residues. CDR1 is LGHDT, CDR2 YNNKEL, per germline (reference sequence). Trimming stripped 1 base from V and 2 bases from J, with 9 bases between. CDR3 amino acids: CASSQGTGGNQPQHF. The CDR3 DNA reads TGTGCCAGCAGCCAAGGGACGGGGGGCAATCAGCCCCAGCATTTT.